The clone carrying this TCR beta chain was seen ten or more times. Each CDR3 protein gets one entry after TCRdb re-called the 5' RACE reads with MiXCR. The sample shows roughly 75,000 distinct CDR3 sequences, 8.5% to 10% of them seen only once. This entry is derived from a study of early T cells in non-severe SARS-CoV-2 infection. The sample comprised whole blood. The clonotype was recovered from an adult who was a healthcare worker with PCR-confirmed SARS-CoV-2 infection or an uninfected control (not recorded which).

The CDR3 loop reads CASSGRSDRTNEQYF. DNA for the CDR3: TGCGCCAGCAGCGGGCGATCGGACAGGACAAACGAGCAGTACTTC. The J gene is TRBJ2-7, the V gene TRBV5-1; the match to TRBD1 covers 7 bases. V lost 4 bases to trimming and J lost 5 bases; unmatched junction nucleotides: 12. Germline V gives CDR1 SGHRS, CDR2 YFSETQ. The CDR3 is made up of 15 amino acids.